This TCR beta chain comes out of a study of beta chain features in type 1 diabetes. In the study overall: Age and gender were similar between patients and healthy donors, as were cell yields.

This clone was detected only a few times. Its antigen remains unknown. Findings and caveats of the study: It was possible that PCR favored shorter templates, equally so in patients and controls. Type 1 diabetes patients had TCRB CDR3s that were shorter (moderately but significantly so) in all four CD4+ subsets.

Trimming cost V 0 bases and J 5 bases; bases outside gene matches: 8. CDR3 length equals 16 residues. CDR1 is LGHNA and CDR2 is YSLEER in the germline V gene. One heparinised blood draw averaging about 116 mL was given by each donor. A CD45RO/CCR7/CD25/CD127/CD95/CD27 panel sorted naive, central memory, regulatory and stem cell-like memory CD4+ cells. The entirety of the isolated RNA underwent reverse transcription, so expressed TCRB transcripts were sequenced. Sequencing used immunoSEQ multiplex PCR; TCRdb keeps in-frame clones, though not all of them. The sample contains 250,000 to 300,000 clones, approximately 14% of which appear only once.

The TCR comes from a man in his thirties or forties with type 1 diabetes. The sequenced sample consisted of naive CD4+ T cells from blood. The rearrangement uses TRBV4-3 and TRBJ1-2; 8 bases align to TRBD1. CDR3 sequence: CASSQDTGGPAYGYTF. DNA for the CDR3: TGCGCCAGCAGCCAAGATACAGGGGGGCCCGCTTATGGCTACACCTTC.